Listed below are T cell receptor beta chains from one sample, sequenced in a study of cytomegalovirus exposure and HLA in healthy donors. The method was immunoSEQ multiplex PCR; TCRdb's version includes in-frame clones alone and lacks a portion of them. Seen here are 130,000 to 150,000 clones, just over 85% observed once, and the top ten hold 7.9%. Sequencing was carried out using PBMCs. The receptors come from a woman between 18 and 30 years old in good health and CMV-seropositive. CDR3s include the opening cysteine and the closing phenylalanine or tryptophan. Fields, in order: clone size, V gene, D gene, CDR3 length, J gene, CDR3 protein, CDR3 DNA. A D gene is named only where the DNA matches it firmly. Clone size appears in some rows only: once, few, many, or a class for an expanded clone.

>-|TRBV5-1|-|14|TRBJ2-2
CASSTGGTTGELFF
TGCGCCAGCAGCACCGGGGGAACTACCGGGGAGCTGTTTTTT
>-|TRBV7-9|-|13|TRBJ1-1
CASSPRGDTEAFF
TGTGCCAGCAGCCCTCGGGGGGACACTGAAGCTTTCTTT
>-|TRBV7-3|TRBD2|13|TRBJ2-1
CASSLTGSGGQFF
TGTGCCAGCAGCTTAACAGGCAGCGGGGGGCAGTTCTTC
>-|TRBV7-7|TRBD1|15|TRBJ2-3
CASSLGTGWTDTQYF
TGTGCTAGCAGCTTAGGGACAGGGTGGACAGATACGCAGTATTTT
>-|TRBV28|TRBD1|16|TRBJ2-2
CASSPQQGANTGELFF
TGTGCCAGCAGCCCTCAACAGGGGGCGAACACCGGGGAGCTGTTTTTT
>-|TRBV5-1|-|15|TRBJ2-5
CASKPTGTSEETQYF
TGCGCCAGCAAGCCTACCGGGACAAGCGAAGAGACCCAGTACTTC
>-|TRBV19|-|16|TRBJ2-2
CASSIRGTPPGGELFF
TGTGCCAGTAGTATAAGGGGGACCCCTCCCGGCGGGGAGCTGTTTTTT
>-|TRBV7-8|-|16|TRBJ2-4
CASSPVGAGVVNIQYF
TGTGCCAGCAGCCCGGTGGGGGCGGGAGTAGTGAACATTCAGTACTTC
>-|TRBV28|-|14|TRBJ1-5
CASTRDISNQPQHF
TGTGCCAGCACCAGGGACATTAGCAATCAGCCCCAGCATTTT
>-|TRBV19|-|15|TRBJ2-1
CASSISLQGYNEQFF
TGTGCCAGTAGTATCTCACTCCAGGGGTACAATGAGCAGTTCTTC
>-|TRBV15|-|16|TRBJ1-2
CATSSSPGTTVYGYTF
TGTGCCACCAGCTCAAGCCCCGGGACAACGGTATATGGCTACACCTTC
>-|TRBV7-9|TRBD1|18|TRBJ1-2
CASSLEGGTGPLNYGYTF
TGTGCCAGCAGCTTAGAAGGGGGCACGGGGCCCTTAAACTATGGCTACACCTTC
>-|TRBV5-8|TRBD2|14|TRBJ2-3
CASSLAGVEDTQYF
TGTGCCAGCAGCTTAGCGGGAGTGGAAGATACGCAGTATTTT
>-|TRBV7-2|-|15|TRBJ1-1
CASSRRTAMNTEAFF
TGTGCCAGCAGCCGTCGGACAGCCATGAACACTGAAGCTTTCTTT
>-|TRBV10-3|-|13|TRBJ2-1
CAIKGGTINEQFF
TGTGCCATCAAAGGCGGGACCATCAATGAGCAGTTCTTC
>-|TRBV15|-|12|TRBJ1-2
CATSGQGQGYTF
TGTGCCACCAGCGGCCAGGGTCAAGGCTACACCTTC
>-|TRBV30|TRBD2|16|TRBJ2-2
CAWSVYGRVNTGELFF
TGTGCCTGGAGTGTATATGGGAGGGTAAACACCGGGGAGCTGTTTTTT
>-|TRBV7-6|-|14|TRBJ1-4
CASSPQVRDEKLFF
TGTGCCAGCAGCCCACAGGTTCGGGATGAAAAACTGTTTTTT
>-|TRBV7-9|-|17|TRBJ1-3
CASRFLGEGYFGNTIYF
TGTGCCAGCAGATTCCTAGGGGAAGGCTATTTTGGAAACACCATATATTTT
>few|TRBV7-9|-|19|TRBJ2-3
CASSPRLGGQQKQLNTQYF
TGTGCCAGCAGCCCTAGGTTGGGGGGGCAACAGAAACAACTAAATACGCAGTATTTT
>-|TRBV6-1|TRBD1|12|TRBJ1-1
CATTGGGTEAFF
TGTGCCACGACAGGGGGCGGAACTGAAGCTTTCTTT
>-|TRBV10-3|-|18|TRBJ1-4
CASSSGRDSHATNEKLFF
TGTGCCTCAAGCTCTGGTCGTGACAGCCATGCAACTAATGAAAAACTGTTTTTT
>-|TRBV6-6|-|13|TRBJ1-2
CASRKSTGVGYTF
TGTGCCAGCAGAAAATCAACCGGGGTTGGCTACACCTTC
>once|TRBV5-1|-|16|TRBJ1-1
CASNSLMTAGDTEAFF
TGCGCCAGCAACTCGCTAATGACGGCGGGGGACACTGAAGCTTTCTTT
>-|TRBV19|TRBD2|15|TRBJ2-3
CASSILAGTTDTQYF
TGTGCCAGTAGTATACTAGCGGGGACCACAGATACGCAGTATTTT
>-|TRBV5-1|-|14|TRBJ1-5
CASSLTGPDQPQHF
TGCGCCAGCAGCTTGACAGGTCCCGATCAGCCCCAGCATTTT
>-|TRBV6-5|-|15|TRBJ2-7
CASSYSPQASYEQYF
TGTGCCAGCAGTTACTCGCCTCAGGCTTCCTACGAGCAGTACTTC
>-|TRBV29-1|-|13|TRBJ2-1
CSATGWSPNEQFF
TGCAGCGCCACCGGGTGGTCGCCGAATGAGCAGTTCTTC
>-|TRBV5-4|TRBD1|15|TRBJ1-2
CASSLQGQGNYGYTF
TGTGCCAGCAGCTTGCAGGGACAGGGGAACTATGGCTACACCTTC
>-|TRBV9|TRBD1|15|TRBJ2-1
CASSVAGTGYNEQFF
TGTGCCAGCAGCGTAGCTGGGACAGGCTACAATGAGCAGTTCTTC
>-|TRBV14|TRBD1|14|TRBJ1-2
CASSPTGGPGGYTF
TGTGCCAGCAGCCCGACAGGGGGCCCAGGTGGCTACACCTTC
>-|TRBV9|TRBD2|16|TRBJ2-5
CASSVTSGLYPETQYF
TGTGCCAGCAGCGTCACTAGCGGCTTGTATCCAGAGACCCAGTACTTC
>-|TRBV28|TRBD1|16|TRBJ1-6
CASSLILQGGNSPLHF
TGTGCCAGCAGTTTAATTTTACAGGGGGGTAATTCACCCCTCCACTTT
>-|TRBV28|-|16|TRBJ2-1
CASGGSWQGAINEQFF
TGTGCCAGTGGCGGGAGTTGGCAGGGGGCTATTAATGAGCAGTTCTTC
>-|TRBV5-4|-|14|TRBJ1-4
CASSLAGMGEKLFF
TGTGCCAGCAGCTTGGCCGGGATGGGGGAAAAACTGTTTTTT
>-|TRBV5-1|-|15|TRBJ2-5
CASSPAGTKEETQYF
TGCGCCAGCAGTCCAGCCGGGACAAAAGAAGAGACCCAGTACTTC
>-|TRBV4-2|-|14|TRBJ2-1
CASSQRILSGEQFF
TGTGCCAGCAGCCAAAGAATCCTAAGCGGGGAGCAGTTCTTC
>-|TRBV6-1|TRBD2|13|TRBJ2-4
CASREGAGVVGYF
TGTGCCAGCAGGGAGGGAGCGGGAGTGGTGGGGTACTTC
>-|TRBV10-3|-|14|TRBJ2-7
CAISEIRGGHEQYF
TGTGCCATCAGTGAGATTAGGGGGGGCCACGAGCAGTACTTC
>-|TRBV11-2|TRBD2|16|TRBJ2-5
CASSSGGLAGQETQYF
TGTGCCAGCAGCTCCGGTGGACTAGCGGGCCAAGAGACCCAGTACTTC
>-|TRBV9|-|14|TRBJ2-1
CASSVDFPYNEQFF
TGTGCCAGCAGCGTAGACTTTCCCTACAATGAGCAGTTCTTC
>-|TRBV5-1|TRBD1|15|TRBJ2-7
CASSLVDRGHYEQYF
TGCGCCAGCAGCTTGGTGGACAGGGGGCATTACGAGCAGTACTTC
>-|TRBV19|-|16|TRBJ1-5
CASRAAIVEGNQPQHF
TGTGCCAGTAGGGCAGCCATAGTCGAGGGCAATCAGCCCCAGCATTTT
>-|TRBV27|TRBD1|14|TRBJ2-7
CASRLTGLNYEQYF
TGTGCCAGCAGACTGACAGGGCTTAACTACGAGCAGTACTTC
>-|TRBV18|TRBD2|14|TRBJ2-1
CASSPWTSYNEQFF
TGTGCCAGCTCACCGTGGACTAGCTACAATGAGCAGTTCTTC
>-|TRBV19|TRBD2|14|TRBJ2-7
CASSSGTSIREQYF
TGTGCCAGTAGTAGCGGGACTAGCATTCGGGAGCAGTACTTC
>once|TRBV29-1|TRBD1|16|TRBJ1-3
CSVERQGSSSGNTIYF
TGCAGCGTTGAGAGACAGGGGTCTTCCTCTGGAAACACCATATATTTT